These T cell receptor beta chains were read from a single sample in a study of blood T cell repertoires in COVID-19. Libraries were prepared by immunoSEQ multiplex PCR; TCRdb keeps only in-frame clonotypes and omits some of them. The repertoire consists of 340,000 or so clones, with approximately 86% occurring once and the leading ten covering approximately 4.4%. Sequenced: PBMCs or T cells enriched from blood (not recorded which). The receptors were sampled from a woman aged 40 to 50 with acute COVID-19. The conserved cysteine and the conserved F or W are not part of the CDR3 here. Size is stated for part of the rows, as once, few or many counts, or as a class when the clone is expanded.

>TRBV7-3|.
ASSPGQGAPLH
>TRBV11-3|.
ASSVRLYNEQF
>TRBV29-1|.
SVPGQGVRTEAF
>TRBV7-8|.
ASSLTRTGYGGELF
>TRBV28|.
ASAPPGSYNSPLH
>TRBV6-1|once
ASSDGDRAEAF
>TRBV7-2|.
ASTDQLAGGETQY
>TRBV3-1/TRBV3-2|.
ASSARGTGGLNSPLH
>TRBV24-1|few
ATSDPRSGTENSPLH
>TRBV5-1|.
ASSNGGRPSTDTQY
>TRBV10-3|few
AISDHRGPSKETQY
>TRBV6-1|.
ASSEGVPGYYGYT
>TRBV11-2|.
ASSLEVRGGTQY
>TRBV28|.
ASSFLTGGTEAF
>TRBV29-1|.
SVNRGLGEKLF
>TRBV7-2|.
ASQGLGGNQPQH
>TRBV29-1|.
SVVTVQGAAGYT
>TRBV7-6|.
ASSLSEAGVGYT
>TRBV9|.
ASSVDERNDYNEQF
>TRBV10-1|.
AANLTMSRDRGVPWEKLF
>TRBV5-1|.
ASNLQGPRTGELF
>TRBV11-2|once
ASSLIGRGLDGYT
>TRBV19|.
ASSTRMTTGQSYYGYT
>TRBV6-5|once
ASSQPDRVNSPLH
>TRBV7-2|.
ASSRTGDQPQH
>TRBV7-3|.
ASSPRQGRSETQY
>TRBV12-3/TRBV12-4|.
ASRGQGYQPQH
>TRBV6-2/TRBV6-3|.
ASSPSSNKGAQY
>TRBV10-3|.
AINKDKMNTEAF
>TRBV9|.
ASSVGPESFSGNTIY
>TRBV19|once
ASTPNSRSYSNQPQH
>TRBV6-5|.
ASNARGLGKGYT
>TRBV4-1|.
ASSQDSGSLTTGELF
>TRBV19|few
ASRRGTGTYIQY
>TRBV12-3/TRBV12-4|once
ASRTQGADTQY
>TRBV7-9|few
ASSPRPRDFVSANTIY
>TRBV5-1|once
ASSVGWQGNEKLF
>TRBV12-3/TRBV12-4|.
ASTIDSFEQF
>TRBV28|.
ASVRSTSYEQY
>TRBV19|.
ASSMSNTIY
>TRBV6-2/TRBV6-3|.
ASSYSMLLAGGSHEQF
>TRBV7-9|.
ASSPDREGTEAF
>TRBV5-4|.
ASSLAGVPRISPLH
>TRBV2|.
ASRMGTGGNQPQH
>TRBV27|.
ASSSRGAYNSPLH